This T cell receptor beta chain was profiled in a study of blood T cell repertoires in COVID-19. Study-wide background: COVID-19 samples, acute and convalescent, were from the United States, Italy and Spain. Nucleic acid was either cDNA or gDNA, and it came from T cells, B-cell-depleted T cells, or PBMCs.

Study processing details: Amplifying reference gene primers gave estimates of nucleated cell counts. Data came from immunoSEQ multiplex PCR; TCRdb stores just in-frame clones and leaves some out. The V and J calls and the clone size are those of that table, but D and trimming were determined from the DNA. The top ten clones hold around 8.2% of a sample with about 43,000 clones, roughly 85% of them seen once. This CDR3 contains 15 residues. CDR1 is SEHNR, CDR2 FQNEAQ, per germline (reference sequence). Trimming removed 5 bases at V and 2 bases at J, with 13 bases between. The sequencing input was peripheral blood. This clonotype was obtained from a man aged 55 to 70 with active COVID-19. This sequence joins TRBV7-9 and TRBJ1-3; D is ambiguous. CDR3 bases: TGTGCCAGCAGCCAGAGTTACGGAGCTGGAAACACCATATATTTT. The encoded protein is CASSQSYGAGNTIYF. Together with reference TRBV7-9 and TRBJ1-3, the CDR3 gives the full variable domain: DTGVSQNPRHKITKRGQNVTFRCDPISEHNRLYWYRQTLGQGPEFLTYFQNEAQLEKSRLLSDRFSAERPKGSFSTLEIQRTEQGDSAMYLCASSQSYGAGNTIYFGEGSWLTVV.